This passage covers 15 T cell receptor beta chains from one sample sequenced in a study of Graves' ophthalmopathy and Graves' hyperthyroidism. The authors amplified TCR beta CDR3 regions, and they did so from RNA transcripts for repertoire sequencing. Second-round multiplex PCR came after first-round RT-PCR with HTBI primers. TCRdb recomputed calls from the multiplex PCR reads with MiXCR, one row per CDR3 protein. The sample records some 200,000 distinct CDR3 sequences, just under 30% being singletons. Sequencing was carried out using peripheral blood. All receptors derive from a man in his fifties or sixties with Graves' ophthalmopathy.

The chain joins TRBV5-8 to TRBJ2-7, with 12 bases aligning to TRBD2. The trim removed 1 base at V and 5 bases at J, leaving 4 bases unmatched. This CDR3 region has 15 residues. Looked up from germline, CDR1 is SGHTS and CDR2 is YDEGEE. CDR3 loop: CASSLQTSGSHEQYF. Written as DNA, the CDR3 is TGTGCCAGCAGCTTGCAGACTAGCGGGAGTCACGAGCAGTACTTC. The entire variable domain, with the rest obtained from reference TRBV5-8 and TRBJ2-7, is as follows: EAGVTQSPTHLIKTRGQQATLRCSPISGHTSVYWYQQALGLGLQFLLWYDEGEERNRGNFPPRFSGRQFPNYSSELNVNALELEDSALYLCASSLQTSGSHEQYFGPGTRLTVT.

The genes are TRBV20-1 and TRBJ1-5; D gene unclear. V was trimmed by 0 bases and J by 4 bases, leaving 10 bases between them. The CDR3 loop spans 14 amino acids. Germline V CDR1 and CDR2: DFQATT, SNEGSKA (reference sequence). The DNA of the CDR3 is TGCAGTGCTAGAGATAGGGCAATTAATCAGCCCCAGCATTTT. It specifies CSARDRAINQPQHF.

The chain employs TRBV2 and TRBJ1-1; D gene uncertain. The germline CDR1 and CDR2 sequences are SNHLY and FYNNEI. This CDR3 comprises 13 residues. The V end was cut by 4 bases, the J end by 3 bases, with 9 bases between. The CDR3 loop reads CASSVTLYTEAFF. CDR3 sequence (DNA): TGTGCCAGCAGTGTTACGCTCTACACTGAAGCTTTCTTT. Full variable domain (remainder filled in from reference TRBV2 and TRBJ1-1): EPEVTQTPSHQVTQMGQEVILRCVPISNHLYFYWYRQILGQKVEFLVSFYNNEISEKSEIFDDQFSVERPDGSNFTLKIRSTKLEDSAMYFCASSVTLYTEAFFGQGTRLTVV.

In this sample, this clonotype turned up many times. The genes are TRBV7-2 and TRBJ1-5; D gene unclear. Trimming took 2 bases from V and 0 from J, leaving 5 bases between them. Per the germline V gene, CDR1 is SGHTA and CDR2 is FQGNSA. The CDR3 has 14 amino acids. CDR3 amino acids: CASSLRFSNQPQHF. The DNA for the CDR3 is TGTGCCAGCAGCTTAAGATTTAGCAATCAGCCCCAGCATTTT.

This clonotype was recorded many times. The chain links TRBV20-1 to TRBJ2-4; the D is unclear. In germline, CDR1 is DFQATT, CDR2 SNEGSKA (reference sequence). Between the trimmed V and J ends, which lost 7 bases and 0 bases, there was a span of 16 bases. This CDR3 is built from 15 residues. For the CDR3, the DNA is TGCAGTGTCCCCGACCCGGGCCGAGCCAAAAACATTCAGTACTTC. It encodes CSVPDPGRAKNIQYF.

This clonotype occurred many times. This rearrangement joins TRBV14 to TRBJ1-6, with 7 positions matching TRBD1. This CDR3 is built from 13 residues. V shed 5 bases, J shed 8 bases, and the junction held 3 bases outside the gene matches. The germline V gene has CDR1 SGHDN and CDR2 FVKESK. The CDR3 is CASSVTGDSPLHF. CDR3 DNA sequence: TGTGCCAGCAGCGTAACAGGGGATTCACCCCTCCACTTT.

This clonotype was recorded at least ten times. V and J are TRBV2 and TRBJ2-7, with D unclear. V was clipped by 3 bases and J by 0 bases, with 15 bases between them. The CDR3 is 16 residues long. The germline gives CDR1 SNHLY, CDR2 FYNNEI. Here the CDR3 DNA reads TGTGCCAGCAGTGATATAGCAGGCGGTCGCTCCTACGAGCAGTACTTC. It specifies CASSDIAGGRSYEQYF.

The table lists this clonotype with many counts. This rearrangement joins TRBV29-1 to TRBJ2-7, with a tentative D call TRBD1 (6 bases). CDR3 size: 15 residues. The ends were cut back, 4 bases at V and 2 bases at J, with 18 bases in the middle. Germline CDR1 is SQVTM and CDR2 is ANQGSEA. Written as DNA, the CDR3 is TGCAGCGTTGCGGGACATCCCAAACGGCCCTACGAGCAGTACTTC. As protein: CSVAGHPKRPYEQYF.

This clonotype was recorded many times. The CDR3 nucleotides read TGCGCCAGCTCAACCGGGGCTACGGCGAACACCGGGGAGCTGTTTTTT. Its protein product is CASSTGATANTGELFF. This rearrangement joins TRBV5-1 to TRBJ2-2; D tentatively fits TRBD1 or TRBD2 (5 bases each). V lost 7 bases and J lost 0, with 16 bases in between. Looked up from germline, CDR1 is SGHRS and CDR2 is YFSETQ. The CDR3 contains 16 residues.

In this sample, this clonotype turned up many times. This rearrangement joins TRBV12-3 or TRBV12-4 to TRBJ1-1; D uncertain. V dropped 9 bases and J dropped 5 bases, with 13 bases sitting between them. CDR3 length equals 12 residues. As DNA, the CDR3 is TGTGCCAGTACGGGCCGGCCGACTGAAGCTTTCTTT. Its translation is CASTGRPTEAFF.

This clonotype was counted at least ten times. The chain carries TRBV15 and TRBJ2-7, with unresolved D. This CDR3 comprises 13 residues. Per the germline V gene, CDR1 is LNHNV and CDR2 is YYDKDF (reference sequence). V dropped 1 base and J dropped 4 bases, with 8 bases sitting between them. The CDR3 here is CATSRVVGYEQYF. The CDR3 region has the DNA TGTGCCACCAGCAGAGTAGTGGGTTACGAGCAGTACTTC.

In its sample, this clonotype was seen many times. This chain connects TRBV4-1 to TRBJ2-7; 8 nucleotides agree with TRBD2. V shed 0 bases, J shed 4 bases, and the junction held 5 bases outside the gene matches. The CDR3 loop spans 15 amino acids. The germline V gene has CDR1 MGHRA and CDR2 YSYEKL. Written as DNA, the CDR3 is TGCGCCAGCAGCCAAGATGGAACTAGCGGTTACGAGCAGTACTTC. Encoded protein: CASSQDGTSGYEQYF.

This clonotype was counted many times. The J gene is TRBJ1-5, the V gene TRBV19; unclear D gene. The CDR3 runs 12 residues. From germline, CDR1 is LNHDA and CDR2 SQIVND (reference sequence). Between the trimmed V and J ends, which lost 7 bases and 3 bases, there was a span of 7 bases. The CDR3 DNA follows: TGTGCCAGTAATTTGTCCAATCAGCCCCAGCATTTT. Encoded protein: CASNLSNQPQHF.

This clonotype was detected many times. This chain connects TRBV2 to TRBJ1-1; 7 nucleotides agree with TRBD1. Germline-derived CDR1 and CDR2 are SNHLY and FYNNEI. There are 14 residues in the CDR3. V dropped 6 bases and J dropped 4; count of bases not matched to a gene: 8. The CDR3 region has the DNA TGTGCCAGCAGGTCCCGCCGGGACAGCACTGAAGCTTTCTTT. Translating it yields CASRSRRDSTEAFF.

This clonotype was observed many times. This chain uses TRBV6-2 or TRBV6-3 with TRBJ2-7; a possible D gene is TRBD2 (5 bases). Trimming cost V 5 bases and J 0 bases, with 14 bases left between them. This CDR3 has 15 amino acids. Germline CDR1 and CDR2: MNHEY and SVGEGT. As DNA, the CDR3 is TGTGCCAGCAGTCCTAGCACTACCAGCTCCTACGAGCAGTACTTC. Encoded protein: CASSPSTTSSYEQYF.